This is a list of T cell receptor beta chains from one sample in a study of response to subunit inactivated influenza vaccine. TCRdb used MiXCR to reprocess the RT-PCR reads, holding one entry per CDR3 protein. The profile shows under 200,000 distinct CDR3 sequences, approximately 12% of them singletons. The sample was also reused in another study, on T cells expressing NK-cell markers.

The sequencing used CD8+ T cells sorted from PBMCs, collected 11 to 12 days after vaccination. These TCRs come from a man in his fifties or sixties who received an inactivated influenza vaccine. Each CDR3 is given with its conserved first and last residue. Each record gives: CDR3 protein, CDR3 DNA, D gene, V gene, J gene, CDR3 length, clone size. D genes are given only for firm matches. Size values are once, few and many counts, or a class for expanded clones, and some rows have none.

CDR3aa: CAISSQGPTYNSPLHF; CDR3nt: TGTGCCATCAGTTCGCAGGGCCCGACCTATAATTCACCCCTCCACTTT; d_gene: NA; v_gene: TRBV10-3; j_gene: TRBJ1-6; len: 16; abundance: NA
CDR3aa: CASSLLDESNQPQHF; CDR3nt: TGTGCCAGCAGTTTACTTGACGAAAGCAATCAGCCCCAGCATTTT; d_gene: NA; v_gene: TRBV28; j_gene: TRBJ1-5; len: 15; abundance: NA
CDR3aa: CASSLAGREGGYEQYF; CDR3nt: TGCGCCAGCAGCTTGGCCGGCAGGGAAGGGGGCTACGAGCAGTACTTC; d_gene: NA; v_gene: TRBV5-1; j_gene: TRBJ2-7; len: 16; abundance: many
CDR3aa: CASSSGQGTGELFF; CDR3nt: TGTGCCAGCAGCTCAGGACAGGGGACCGGGGAGCTGTTTTTT; d_gene: TRBD1; v_gene: TRBV13; j_gene: TRBJ2-2; len: 14; abundance: many
CDR3aa: CASSLGAPGETQYF; CDR3nt: TGTGCCAGCAGTTTAGGAGCCCCGGGAGAGACCCAGTACTTC; d_gene: NA; v_gene: TRBV27; j_gene: TRBJ2-5; len: 14; abundance: few
CDR3aa: CASSNRLAGGPNEQFF; CDR3nt: TGTGCCAGCAGCAATAGACTAGCGGGAGGGCCCAATGAGCAGTTCTTC; d_gene: TRBD2; v_gene: TRBV7-9; j_gene: TRBJ2-1; len: 16; abundance: NA
CDR3aa: CASSTLGYEQYF; CDR3nt: TGTGCCAGCAGCACACTAGGGTACGAGCAGTACTTC; d_gene: NA; v_gene: TRBV9; j_gene: TRBJ2-7; len: 12; abundance: NA
CDR3aa: CASSQMGQAYNEQFF; CDR3nt: TGTGCCAGCAGCCAAATGGGACAGGCCTACAATGAGCAGTTCTTC; d_gene: TRBD1; v_gene: TRBV7-9; j_gene: TRBJ2-1; len: 15; abundance: many
CDR3aa: CSVEVQQAGDYEQFF; CDR3nt: TGCAGCGTTGAAGTTCAGCAAGCGGGAGACTATGAGCAGTTCTTC; d_gene: TRBD2; v_gene: TRBV29-1; j_gene: TRBJ2-1; len: 15; abundance: NA
CDR3aa: CSVVWGQADTQYF; CDR3nt: TGCAGCGTTGTCTGGGGGCAGGCAGATACGCAGTATTTT; d_gene: NA; v_gene: TRBV29-1; j_gene: TRBJ2-3; len: 13; abundance: NA
CDR3aa: CASSQGGGKGTYEQYF; CDR3nt: TGTGCCAGCAGCCAAGGAGGGGGCAAGGGCACCTACGAGCAGTACTTC; d_gene: TRBD1; v_gene: TRBV3-1; j_gene: TRBJ2-7; len: 16; abundance: few
CDR3aa: CASSQPPGRLYGYTF; CDR3nt: TGCGCCAGCAGCCAGCCGCCGGGACGGCTTTATGGCTACACCTTC; d_gene: NA; v_gene: TRBV4-1; j_gene: TRBJ1-2; len: 15; abundance: NA
CDR3aa: CASSLTGYSYNEQFF; CDR3nt: TGTGCCAGCAGCTTGACAGGGTACTCCTACAATGAGCAGTTCTTC; d_gene: TRBD1; v_gene: TRBV13; j_gene: TRBJ2-1; len: 15; abundance: few
CDR3aa: CASSLAGLPYEQYF; CDR3nt: TGCGCCAGCAGCTTGGCGGGACTGCCCTACGAGCAGTACTTC; d_gene: NA; v_gene: TRBV5-1; j_gene: TRBJ2-7; len: 14; abundance: few
CDR3aa: CANTMETQYF; CDR3nt: TGCGCCAACACAATGGAGACCCAGTACTTC; d_gene: NA; v_gene: TRBV5-1; j_gene: TRBJ2-5; len: 10; abundance: many
CDR3aa: CASSAEDSRTDTQYF; CDR3nt: TGTGCCAGCAGTGCCGAGGACAGCCGCACAGATACGCAGTATTTT; d_gene: NA; v_gene: TRBV12-3/TRBV12-4; j_gene: TRBJ2-3; len: 15; abundance: many
CDR3aa: CASSQAITPFTDTQYF; CDR3nt: TGTGCCAGCAGCCAAGCCATCACACCTTTCACAGATACGCAGTATTTT; d_gene: NA; v_gene: TRBV14; j_gene: TRBJ2-3; len: 16; abundance: few
CDR3aa: CASSPLDRVYEQYF; CDR3nt: TGTGCCAGCAGTCCACTGGACAGGGTCTACGAGCAGTACTTC; d_gene: TRBD1; v_gene: TRBV27; j_gene: TRBJ2-7; len: 14; abundance: NA
CDR3aa: CASSPTGLATCEQYF; CDR3nt: TGTGCCAGCAGCCCGACGGGACTAGCAACCTGCGAGCAGTACTTC; d_gene: TRBD2; v_gene: TRBV9; j_gene: TRBJ2-7; len: 15; abundance: NA
CDR3aa: CASSVSGTTLNYNEQFF; CDR3nt: TGTGCCAGCAGCGTATCAGGGACTACTCTAAACTACAATGAGCAGTTCTTC; d_gene: TRBD2; v_gene: TRBV9; j_gene: TRBJ2-1; len: 17; abundance: few
CDR3aa: CASSRILQDSNQPQHF; CDR3nt: TGTGCCAGCAGTCGAATACTACAGGATAGCAATCAGCCCCAGCATTTT; d_gene: NA; v_gene: TRBV6-2/TRBV6-3; j_gene: TRBJ1-5; len: 16; abundance: NA
CDR3aa: CSARDHEGTYEQYF; CDR3nt: TGCAGTGCTAGAGATCACGAGGGGACCTACGAGCAGTACTTC; d_gene: NA; v_gene: TRBV20-1; j_gene: TRBJ2-7; len: 14; abundance: many
CDR3aa: CAISEGNQETQYF; CDR3nt: TGTGCCATCAGTGAGGGGAACCAAGAGACCCAGTACTTC; d_gene: NA; v_gene: TRBV10-3; j_gene: TRBJ2-5; len: 13; abundance: NA
CDR3aa: CASSLGFYAIYF; CDR3nt: TGTGCCAGCAGTTTGGGCTTTTACGCCATATATTTT; d_gene: NA; v_gene: TRBV12-3/TRBV12-4; j_gene: TRBJ1-3; len: 12; abundance: NA
CDR3aa: CASSHPGQGETQYF; CDR3nt: TGTGCCAGCAGCCACCCTGGACAGGGCGAGACCCAGTACTTC; d_gene: TRBD1; v_gene: TRBV28; j_gene: TRBJ2-5; len: 14; abundance: few
CDR3aa: CASRIERGTYEQYF; CDR3nt: TGTGCCAGCAGGATAGAGCGGGGGACCTACGAGCAGTACTTC; d_gene: TRBD2; v_gene: TRBV28; j_gene: TRBJ2-7; len: 14; abundance: few
CDR3aa: CASSLSGVEEQYF; CDR3nt: TGTGCCAGCAGCTTATCGGGAGTTGAAGAGCAGTACTTC; d_gene: NA; v_gene: TRBV7-3; j_gene: TRBJ2-7; len: 13; abundance: NA
CDR3aa: CASSLTPVGLGYEQYF; CDR3nt: TGTGCCAGCAGCCTAACCCCCGTAGGGTTGGGCTACGAGCAGTACTTC; d_gene: NA; v_gene: TRBV13; j_gene: TRBJ2-7; len: 16; abundance: few
CDR3aa: CASSLGNRGMNQPQHF; CDR3nt: TGTGCCAGCAGCTTAGGGAACAGGGGGATGAATCAGCCCCAGCATTTT; d_gene: TRBD1; v_gene: TRBV7-6; j_gene: TRBJ1-5; len: 16; abundance: NA
CDR3aa: CASSVGASGRYNEQFF; CDR3nt: TGTGCCAGCAGCGTAGGGGCTAGCGGGAGGTACAATGAGCAGTTCTTC; d_gene: TRBD2; v_gene: TRBV9; j_gene: TRBJ2-1; len: 16; abundance: NA
CDR3aa: CASSDHRGTTEAFF; CDR3nt: TGTGCCAGCAGCGACCACAGGGGAACAACTGAAGCTTTCTTT; d_gene: TRBD1; v_gene: TRBV7-2; j_gene: TRBJ1-1; len: 14; abundance: many
CDR3aa: CATSRDHSYEQYF; CDR3nt: TGTGCCACCAGCAGAGATCATAGCTACGAGCAGTACTTC; d_gene: NA; v_gene: TRBV15; j_gene: TRBJ2-7; len: 13; abundance: few
CDR3aa: CASSYIRGYDEQYF; CDR3nt: TGTGCCAGCAGTTACATCAGGGGTTACGACGAGCAGTACTTC; d_gene: NA; v_gene: TRBV6-2/TRBV6-3; j_gene: TRBJ2-7; len: 14; abundance: once
CDR3aa: CASSQATGVADTQYF; CDR3nt: TGCGCCAGCAGCCAAGCGACAGGGGTAGCAGATACGCAGTATTTT; d_gene: TRBD1; v_gene: TRBV4-3; j_gene: TRBJ2-3; len: 15; abundance: few
CDR3aa: CATRFRVESNQPQNF; CDR3nt: TGTGCCACCAGATTCAGGGTCGAGAGCAATCAGCCCCAGAATTTT; d_gene: NA; v_gene: TRBV15; j_gene: TRBJ1-5; len: 15; abundance: NA
CDR3aa: CASSLGGHDLREQYF; CDR3nt: TGTGCCAGCAGCTTAGGAGGGCACGACCTTCGTGAGCAGTACTTC; d_gene: NA; v_gene: TRBV7-2; j_gene: TRBJ2-7; len: 15; abundance: NA
CDR3aa: CASSQVTSGRADYNEQFF; CDR3nt: TGTGCCAGCAGCCAAGTAACTAGCGGGAGGGCTGACTACAATGAGCAGTTCTTC; d_gene: TRBD2; v_gene: TRBV3-1; j_gene: TRBJ2-1; len: 18; abundance: many
CDR3aa: CASSLSRDLAGRAGELFF; CDR3nt: TGCGCCAGCAGCCTCTCGAGAGATTTAGCGGGAAGGGCCGGGGAGCTGTTTTTT; d_gene: TRBD2; v_gene: TRBV4-1; j_gene: TRBJ2-2; len: 18; abundance: NA
CDR3aa: CASSFLAQAYEQYF; CDR3nt: TGTGCCAGCAGTTTCTTGGCGCAGGCCTACGAGCAGTACTTC; d_gene: NA; v_gene: TRBV12-3/TRBV12-4; j_gene: TRBJ2-7; len: 14; abundance: few
CDR3aa: CASMTGRGTDTQYF; CDR3nt: TGTGCCAGCATGACGGGGCGGGGCACAGATACGCAGTATTTT; d_gene: NA; v_gene: TRBV6-1; j_gene: TRBJ2-3; len: 14; abundance: few